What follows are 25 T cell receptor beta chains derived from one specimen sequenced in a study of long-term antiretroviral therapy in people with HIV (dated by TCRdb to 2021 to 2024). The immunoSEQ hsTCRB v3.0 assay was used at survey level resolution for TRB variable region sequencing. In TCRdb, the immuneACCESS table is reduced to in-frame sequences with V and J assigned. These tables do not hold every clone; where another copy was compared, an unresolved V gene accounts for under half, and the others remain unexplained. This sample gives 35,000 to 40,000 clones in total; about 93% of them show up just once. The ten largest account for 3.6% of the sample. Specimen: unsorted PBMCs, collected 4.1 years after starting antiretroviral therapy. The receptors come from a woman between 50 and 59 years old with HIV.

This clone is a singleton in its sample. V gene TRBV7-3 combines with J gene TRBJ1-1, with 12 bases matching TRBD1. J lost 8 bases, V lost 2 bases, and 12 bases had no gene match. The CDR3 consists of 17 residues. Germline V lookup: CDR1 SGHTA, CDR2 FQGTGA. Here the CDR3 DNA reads TGTGCCAGCAGCTTAGTAGCCCCGGGACAGGGGGCATTCGAAGCTTTCTTT. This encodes CASSLVAPGQGAFEAFF.

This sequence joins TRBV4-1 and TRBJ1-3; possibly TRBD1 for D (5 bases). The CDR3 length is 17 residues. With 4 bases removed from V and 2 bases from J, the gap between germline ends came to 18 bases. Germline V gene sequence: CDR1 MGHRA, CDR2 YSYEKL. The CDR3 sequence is CASSPLGQAVPGNTIYF. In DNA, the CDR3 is TGCGCCAGCAGCCCGTTGGGGCAGGCGGTTCCTGGAAACACCATATATTTT.

CDR3 nucleotide sequence: TGTGCCACCAGCAGAGACAGACTCTATGGCTACACCTTC. Translating gives CATSRDRLYGYTF. The V call is TRBV15, the J call TRBJ1-2; D remains unclear. The ends were cut back, 0 bases at V and 4 bases at J, with 6 bases in the middle. Per the germline V gene, CDR1 is LNHNV and CDR2 is YYDKDF (reference sequence). The CDR3 extends over 13 amino acids.

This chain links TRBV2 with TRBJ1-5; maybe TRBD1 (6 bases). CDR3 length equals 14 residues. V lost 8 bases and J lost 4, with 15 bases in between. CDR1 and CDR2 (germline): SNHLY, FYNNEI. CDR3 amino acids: CASGVQGWNQPQHF. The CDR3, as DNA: TGTGCCAGCGGGGTACAGGGCTGGAATCAGCCCCAGCATTTT.

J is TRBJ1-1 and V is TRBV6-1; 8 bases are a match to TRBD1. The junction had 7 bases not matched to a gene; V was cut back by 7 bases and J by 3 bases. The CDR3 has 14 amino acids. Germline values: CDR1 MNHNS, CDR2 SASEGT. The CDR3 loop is CASTRQGWDTEAFF. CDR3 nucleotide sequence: TGTGCCAGCACCCGACAGGGGTGGGACACTGAAGCTTTCTTT.

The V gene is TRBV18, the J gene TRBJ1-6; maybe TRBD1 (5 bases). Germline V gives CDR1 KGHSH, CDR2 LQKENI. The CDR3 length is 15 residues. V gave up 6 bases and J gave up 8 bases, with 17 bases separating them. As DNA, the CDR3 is TGTGCCAGCTCGAGCGGTCTCGCAGGGTATTCACCCCTCCACTTT. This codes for CASSSGLAGYSPLHF.

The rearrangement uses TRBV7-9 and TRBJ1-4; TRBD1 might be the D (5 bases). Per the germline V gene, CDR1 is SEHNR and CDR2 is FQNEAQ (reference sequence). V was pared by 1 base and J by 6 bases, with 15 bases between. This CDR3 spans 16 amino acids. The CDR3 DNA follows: TGTGCCAGCAGCTTAGGTGCTACGGGACGGGATGAAAAACTGTTTTTT. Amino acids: CASSLGATGRDEKLFF.

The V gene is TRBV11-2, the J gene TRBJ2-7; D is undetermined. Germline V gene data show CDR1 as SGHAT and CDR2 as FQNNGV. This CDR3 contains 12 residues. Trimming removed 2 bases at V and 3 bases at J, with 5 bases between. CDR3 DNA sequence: TGTGCCAGCAGCTTAATGGGCTACGAGCAGTACTTC. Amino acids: CASSLMGYEQYF.

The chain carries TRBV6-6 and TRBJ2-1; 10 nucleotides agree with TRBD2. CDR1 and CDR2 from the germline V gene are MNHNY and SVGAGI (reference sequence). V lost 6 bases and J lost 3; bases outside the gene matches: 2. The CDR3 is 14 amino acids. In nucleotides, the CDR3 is TGTGCCAGCAGGTTAGCGGGGGGCTACAATGAGCAGTTCTTC. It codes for CASRLAGGYNEQFF.

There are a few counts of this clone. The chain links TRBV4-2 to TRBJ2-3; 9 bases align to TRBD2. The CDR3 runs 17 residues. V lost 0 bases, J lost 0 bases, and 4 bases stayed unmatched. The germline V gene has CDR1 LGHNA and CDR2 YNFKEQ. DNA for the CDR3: TGTGCCAGCAGCCAAGAGGCGGGGGGGCTAAGCACAGATACGCAGTATTTT. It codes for CASSQEAGGLSTDTQYF.

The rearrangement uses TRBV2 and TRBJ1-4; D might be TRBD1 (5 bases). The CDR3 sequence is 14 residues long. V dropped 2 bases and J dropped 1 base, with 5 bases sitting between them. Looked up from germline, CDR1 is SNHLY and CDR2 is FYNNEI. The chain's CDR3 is CASSEQGTNEKLFF. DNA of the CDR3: TGTGCCAGCAGTGAACAGGGAACTAATGAAAAACTGTTTTTT. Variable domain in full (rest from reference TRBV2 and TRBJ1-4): EPEVTQTPSHQVTQMGQEVILRCVPISNHLYFYWYRQILGQKVEFLVSFYNNEISEKSEIFDDQFSVERPDGSNFTLKIRSTKLEDSAMYFCASSEQGTNEKLFFGSGTQLSVL.

The CDR3 here is CASSVGAGSSYNEQFF. In nucleotides, the CDR3 is TGTGCCAGCAGCGTAGGTGCGGGCAGCTCCTACAATGAGCAGTTCTTC. The chain is built from TRBV9 and TRBJ2-1; TRBD2 is a possible D gene (5 bases). CDR3 length: 16 residues. V gave up 0 bases and J gave up 0 bases, with 10 bases separating them. Germline V gives CDR1 SGDLS, CDR2 YYNGEE.

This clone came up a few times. DNA of the CDR3: TGCGCCAGCAGCCTCCCAGGGGGCGGCGGGGCCCTCCACTTT. Translating gives CASSLPGGGGALHF. V and J are TRBV5-1 and TRBJ1-6; 8 nucleotides align to TRBD1. Germline assignment: CDR1 SGHRS and CDR2 YFSETQ. V trimming: 4 bases; J trimming: 14 bases; junction bases outside the gene matches: 11. This CDR3 contains 14 residues.

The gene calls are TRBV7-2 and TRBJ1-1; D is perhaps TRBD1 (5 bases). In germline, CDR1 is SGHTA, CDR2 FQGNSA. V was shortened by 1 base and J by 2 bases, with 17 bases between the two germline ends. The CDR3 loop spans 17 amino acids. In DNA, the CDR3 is TGTGCCAGCAGCTTAGGAGCAGGGCATCCAGGAAACACTGAAGCTTTCTTT. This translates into CASSLGAGHPGNTEAFF.

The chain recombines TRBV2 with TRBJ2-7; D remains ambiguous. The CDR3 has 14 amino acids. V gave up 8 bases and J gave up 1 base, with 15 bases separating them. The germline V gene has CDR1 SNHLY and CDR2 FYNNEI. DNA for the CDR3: TGTGCCAGCGTGAACCTTCGAGAGTCCTACGAGCAGTACTTC. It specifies CASVNLRESYEQYF.

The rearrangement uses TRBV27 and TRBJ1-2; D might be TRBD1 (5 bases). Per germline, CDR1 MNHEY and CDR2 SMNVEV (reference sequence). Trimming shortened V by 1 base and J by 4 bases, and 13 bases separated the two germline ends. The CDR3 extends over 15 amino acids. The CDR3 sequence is CASSLYRGQGYGYTF. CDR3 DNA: TGTGCCAGCAGTTTATATAGGGGCCAGGGCTATGGCTACACCTTC.

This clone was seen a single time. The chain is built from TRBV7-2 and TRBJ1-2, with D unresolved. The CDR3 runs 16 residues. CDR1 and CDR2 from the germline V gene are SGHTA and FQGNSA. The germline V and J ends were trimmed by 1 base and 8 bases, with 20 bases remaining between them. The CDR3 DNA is TGTGCCAGCAGCTTAGGTCTTCAGGCAGCGGGAGGAGGCTACACCTTC. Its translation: CASSLGLQAAGGGYTF.

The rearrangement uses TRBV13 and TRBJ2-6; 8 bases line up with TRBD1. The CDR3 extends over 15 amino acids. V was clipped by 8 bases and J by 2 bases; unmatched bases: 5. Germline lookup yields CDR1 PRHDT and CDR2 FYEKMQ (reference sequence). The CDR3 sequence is CASPLTGAGANVLTF. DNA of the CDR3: TGTGCCAGCCCGCTGACAGGGGCTGGGGCCAACGTCCTGACTTTC.

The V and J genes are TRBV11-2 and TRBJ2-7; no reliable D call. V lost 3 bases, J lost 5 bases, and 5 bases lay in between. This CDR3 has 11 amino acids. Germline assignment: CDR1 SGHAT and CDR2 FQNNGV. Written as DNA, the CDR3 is TGTGCCAGCAGCTTGCATCACGAGCAGTACTTC. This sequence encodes CASSLHHEQYF.

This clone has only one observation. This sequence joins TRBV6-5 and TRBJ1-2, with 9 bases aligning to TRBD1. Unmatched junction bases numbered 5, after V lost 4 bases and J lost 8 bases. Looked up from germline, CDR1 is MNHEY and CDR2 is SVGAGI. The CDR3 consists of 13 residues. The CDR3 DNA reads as TGTGCCAGCAGTTTACAGGGGGCGCAGGGCTACACCTTC. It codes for CASSLQGAQGYTF.

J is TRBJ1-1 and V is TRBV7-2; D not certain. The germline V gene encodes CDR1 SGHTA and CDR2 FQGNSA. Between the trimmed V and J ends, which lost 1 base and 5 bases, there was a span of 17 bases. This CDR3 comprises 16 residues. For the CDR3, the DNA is TGTGCCAGCAGCTTAGGTGGCTCTCAAGTTCCGACTGAAGCTTTCTTT. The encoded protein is CASSLGGSQVPTEAFF.

The CDR3 sequence is CASQGNTEAFF. CDR3 DNA sequence: TGTGCCAGCCAGGGGAACACTGAAGCTTTCTTT. The V gene is TRBV27, the J gene TRBJ1-1, with D possibly being TRBD1 (5 bases). The CDR3 sequence is 11 residues long. From germline, CDR1 is MNHEY and CDR2 SMNVEV (reference sequence). Trimming removed 8 bases at V and 1 base at J, with 5 bases between.

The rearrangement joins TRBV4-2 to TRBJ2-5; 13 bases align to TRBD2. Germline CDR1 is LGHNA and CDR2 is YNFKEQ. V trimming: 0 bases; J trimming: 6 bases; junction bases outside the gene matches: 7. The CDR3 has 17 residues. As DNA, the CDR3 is TGTGCCAGCAGCCAAGACCTACTAGCGGGGGGGCTAAAGACCCAGTACTTC. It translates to CASSQDLLAGGLKTQYF.

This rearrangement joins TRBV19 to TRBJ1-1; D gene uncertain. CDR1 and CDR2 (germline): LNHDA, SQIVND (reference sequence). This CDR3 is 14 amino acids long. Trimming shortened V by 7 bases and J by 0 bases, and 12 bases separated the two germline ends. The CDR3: CASTVRTLNTEAFF. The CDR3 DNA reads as TGTGCCAGTACCGTCAGAACACTGAACACTGAAGCTTTCTTT.

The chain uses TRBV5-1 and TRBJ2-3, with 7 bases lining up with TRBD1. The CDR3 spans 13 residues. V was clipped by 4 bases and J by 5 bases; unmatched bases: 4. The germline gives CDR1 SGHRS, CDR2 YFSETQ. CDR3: CASSRDSKDTQYF. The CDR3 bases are TGCGCCAGCAGCAGGGACAGTAAAGATACGCAGTATTTT.